The present TCR beta chain was sequenced within a study of T cells in Graves' hyperthyroidism and ophthalmopathy. Study-level findings and limits: Most thyroid-expanded clonotypes above 0.001 were also found in blood.

The diagnoses drew upon clinical symptoms, serum thyroxine and TRAb, thyroid ultrasound and orbital computed tomography. This clonotype was recorded many times. Its cognate antigen is unknown. Amplified regions were TCR beta CDR3 sequences from RNA transcripts. During a first-round RT-PCR of the TCR CDR3, the HTBI primer set was used. TCRdb recomputed calls from the multiplex PCR reads with MiXCR, one row per CDR3 protein. The profile shows 300,000 to 400,000 distinct CDR3 sequences, 14% of them singletons. V dropped 7 bases and J dropped 8; count of bases not matched to a gene: 10. CDR3 length: 14 residues. The germline CDR1 and CDR2 sequences are LGHDT and YNNKEL (reference sequence).

The sequence was collected from a young woman with Graves' ophthalmopathy. Sequenced: blood. The chain recombines TRBV3-1 with TRBJ1-4; TRBD1 matches at 7 bases. CDR3 coding DNA: TGTGCCAGCACCAACAGGGGTATGTCCGAAAAACTGTTTTTT. This translates into CASTNRGMSEKLFF.